The count of the clone carrying this T cell receptor beta chain is one. The record originates from a study of technical replicates of blood from a handful of donors. The repertoire was sequenced with immunoSEQ multiplex PCR; TCRdb's copy has only in-frame clones and lacks some. Of more than 65,000 clones in the sample, around 97% were seen once. V dropped 1 base and J dropped 0 bases, with 11 bases sitting between them. This CDR3 has 16 residues. CDR1 LGHNA and CDR2 YSLEER come from the germline V gene. The chain is built from TRBV4-3 and TRBJ2-3, with a possible D match to TRBD2 (6 bases). Sample: T cells isolated from PBMCs. This receptor was obtained from a human donor in good health. This CDR3 is CASSQGDWLSTDTQYF. The CDR3 DNA follows: TGCGCCAGCAGCCAAGGGGACTGGCTTAGCACAGATACGCAGTATTTT.